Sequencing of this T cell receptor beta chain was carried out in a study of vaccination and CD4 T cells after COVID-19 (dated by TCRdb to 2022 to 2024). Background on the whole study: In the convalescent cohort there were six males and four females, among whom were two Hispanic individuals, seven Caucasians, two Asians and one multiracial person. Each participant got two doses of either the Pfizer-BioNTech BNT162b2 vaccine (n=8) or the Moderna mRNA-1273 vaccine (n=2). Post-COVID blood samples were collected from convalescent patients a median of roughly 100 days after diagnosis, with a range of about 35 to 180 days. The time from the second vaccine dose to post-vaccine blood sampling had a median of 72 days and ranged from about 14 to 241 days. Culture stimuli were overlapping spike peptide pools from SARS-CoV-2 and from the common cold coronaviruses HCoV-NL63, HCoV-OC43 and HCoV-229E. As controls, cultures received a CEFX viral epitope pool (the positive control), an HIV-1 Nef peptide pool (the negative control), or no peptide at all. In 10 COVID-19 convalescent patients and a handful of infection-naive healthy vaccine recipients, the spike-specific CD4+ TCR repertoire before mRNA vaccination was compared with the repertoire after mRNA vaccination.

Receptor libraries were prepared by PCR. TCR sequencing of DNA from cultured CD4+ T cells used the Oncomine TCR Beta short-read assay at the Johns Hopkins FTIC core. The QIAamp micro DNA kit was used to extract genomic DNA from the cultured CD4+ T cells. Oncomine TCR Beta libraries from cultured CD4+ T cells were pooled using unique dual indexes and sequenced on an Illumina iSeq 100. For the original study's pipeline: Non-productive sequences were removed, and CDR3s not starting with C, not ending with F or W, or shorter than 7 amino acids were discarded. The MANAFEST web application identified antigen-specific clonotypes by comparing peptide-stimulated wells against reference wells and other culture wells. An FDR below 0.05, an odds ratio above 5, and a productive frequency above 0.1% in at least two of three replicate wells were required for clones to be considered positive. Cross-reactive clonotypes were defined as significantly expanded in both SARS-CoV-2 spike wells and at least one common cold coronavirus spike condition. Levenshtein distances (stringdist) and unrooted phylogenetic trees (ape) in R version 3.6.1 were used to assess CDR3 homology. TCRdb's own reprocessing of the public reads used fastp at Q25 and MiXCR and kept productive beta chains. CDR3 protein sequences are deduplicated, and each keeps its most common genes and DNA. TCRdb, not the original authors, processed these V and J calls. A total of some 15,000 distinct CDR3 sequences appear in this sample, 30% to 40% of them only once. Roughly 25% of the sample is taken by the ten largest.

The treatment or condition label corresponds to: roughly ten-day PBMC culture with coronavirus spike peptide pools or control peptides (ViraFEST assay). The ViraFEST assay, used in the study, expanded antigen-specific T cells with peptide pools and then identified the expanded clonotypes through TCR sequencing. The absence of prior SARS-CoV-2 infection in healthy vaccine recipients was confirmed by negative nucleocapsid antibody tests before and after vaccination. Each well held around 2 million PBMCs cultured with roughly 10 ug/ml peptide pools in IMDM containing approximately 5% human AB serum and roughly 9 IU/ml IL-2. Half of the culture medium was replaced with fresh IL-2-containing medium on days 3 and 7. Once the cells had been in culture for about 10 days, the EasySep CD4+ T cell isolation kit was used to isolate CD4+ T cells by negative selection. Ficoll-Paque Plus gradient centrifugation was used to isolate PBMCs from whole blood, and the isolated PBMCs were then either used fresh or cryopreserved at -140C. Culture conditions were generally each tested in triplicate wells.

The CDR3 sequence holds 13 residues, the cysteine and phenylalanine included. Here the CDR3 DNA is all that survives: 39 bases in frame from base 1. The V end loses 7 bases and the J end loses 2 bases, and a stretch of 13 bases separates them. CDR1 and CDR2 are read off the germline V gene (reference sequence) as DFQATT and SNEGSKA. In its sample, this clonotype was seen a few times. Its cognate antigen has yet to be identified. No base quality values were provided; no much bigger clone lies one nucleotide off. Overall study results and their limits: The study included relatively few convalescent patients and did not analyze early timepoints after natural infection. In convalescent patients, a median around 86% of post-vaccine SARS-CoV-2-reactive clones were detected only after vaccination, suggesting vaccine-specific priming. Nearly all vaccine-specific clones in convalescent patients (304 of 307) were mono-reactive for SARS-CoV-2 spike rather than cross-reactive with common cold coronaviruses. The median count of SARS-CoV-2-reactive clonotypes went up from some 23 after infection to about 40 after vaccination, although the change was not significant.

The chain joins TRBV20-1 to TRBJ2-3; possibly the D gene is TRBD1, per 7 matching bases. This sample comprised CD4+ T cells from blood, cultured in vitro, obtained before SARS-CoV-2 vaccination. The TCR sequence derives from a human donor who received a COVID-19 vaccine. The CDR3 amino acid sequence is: CSVQGGPTDTQYF. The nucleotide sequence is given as TGCAGTGTTCAGGGGGGCCCCACAGATACGCAGTATTTT.